This TCR beta chain was found in a study of T cell responses to AZD1222 COVID-19 vaccine. Germline trimming cut 1 base from V and 2 bases from J; bases unmatched to any gene: 4. The germline V gene has CDR1 MDHEN and CDR2 SYDVKM. The length of the CDR3 is 16 residues. TCRdb's copy holds only in-frame clones and misses some; the assay was immunoSEQ multiplex PCR. Altogether some 150,000 clones are present, more than 85% being singletons, with the ten largest covering roughly 3.3%. Analyses pooled second doses at about 4 or about 12 weeks. General observations from the study: Scientists sampled the repertoires only once the peak T cell response had passed. After two AZD1222 doses, spike-specific TCR breadth and depth rose versus day 0.

In regard to this clone: Its antigen is not identified.

The sample here was peripheral blood, taken 28 days after the second AZD1222 dose. The chain joins TRBV28 to TRBJ2-2; 7 nucleotides match TRBD2. The receptor was isolated from an adult who received the AZD1222 COVID-19 vaccine. Here the CDR3 reads CASSLLGLGNTGELFF. For the CDR3, the DNA is TGTGCCAGCAGTTTATTAGGACTAGGAAACACCGGGGAGCTGTTTTTT. The whole variable domain, filled in from reference TRBV28 and TRBJ2-2, reads DVKVTQSSRYLVKRTGEKVFLECVQDMDHENMFWYRQDPGLGLRLIYFSYDVKMKEKGDIPEGYSVSREKKERFSLILESASTNQTSMYLCASSLLGLGNTGELFFGEGSRLTVL.